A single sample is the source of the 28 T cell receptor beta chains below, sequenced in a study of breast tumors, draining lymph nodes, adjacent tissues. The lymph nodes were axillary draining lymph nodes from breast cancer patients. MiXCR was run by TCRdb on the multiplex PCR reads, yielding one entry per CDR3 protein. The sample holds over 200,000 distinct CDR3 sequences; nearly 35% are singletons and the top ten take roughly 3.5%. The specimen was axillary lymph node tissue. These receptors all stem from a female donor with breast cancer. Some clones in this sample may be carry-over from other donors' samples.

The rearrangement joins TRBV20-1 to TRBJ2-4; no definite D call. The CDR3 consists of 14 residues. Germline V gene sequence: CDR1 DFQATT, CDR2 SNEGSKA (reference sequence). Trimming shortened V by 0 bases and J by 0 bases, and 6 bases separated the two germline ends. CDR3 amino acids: CSARESLAKNIQYF. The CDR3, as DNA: TGCAGTGCTAGAGAGTCCCTAGCCAAAAACATTCAGTACTTC.

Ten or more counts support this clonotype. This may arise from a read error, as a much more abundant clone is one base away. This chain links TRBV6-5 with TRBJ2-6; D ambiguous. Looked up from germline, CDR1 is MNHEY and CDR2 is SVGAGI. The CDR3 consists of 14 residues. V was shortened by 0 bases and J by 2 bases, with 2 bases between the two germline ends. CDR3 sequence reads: CASSYSTGANVLTF. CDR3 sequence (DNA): TGTGCCAGCAGTTACTCGACTGGGGCCAACGTCCTGACTTTC.

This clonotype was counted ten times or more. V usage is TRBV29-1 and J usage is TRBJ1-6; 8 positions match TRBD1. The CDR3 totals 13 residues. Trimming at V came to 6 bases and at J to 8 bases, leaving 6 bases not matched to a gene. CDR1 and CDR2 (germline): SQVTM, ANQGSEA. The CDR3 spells CSVRDRIDSPLHF. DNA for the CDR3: TGCAGCGTGAGGGACAGGATTGATTCACCCCTCCACTTT.

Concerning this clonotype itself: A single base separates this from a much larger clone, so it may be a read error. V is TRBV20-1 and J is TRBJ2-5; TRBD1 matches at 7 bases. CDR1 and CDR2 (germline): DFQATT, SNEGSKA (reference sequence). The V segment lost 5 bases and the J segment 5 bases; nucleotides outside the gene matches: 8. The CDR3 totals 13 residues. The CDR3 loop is CSALQGVGETQYF. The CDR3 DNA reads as TGCAGTGCTCTTCAGGGGGTCGGGGAGACCCAGTACTTC.

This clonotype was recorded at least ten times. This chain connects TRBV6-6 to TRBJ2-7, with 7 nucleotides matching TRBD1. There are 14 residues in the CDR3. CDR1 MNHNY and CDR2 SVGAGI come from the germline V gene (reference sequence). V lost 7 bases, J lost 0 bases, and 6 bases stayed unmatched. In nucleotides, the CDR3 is TGTGCCAGCATGGGACAGCCCCTCTCCTACGAGCAGTACTTC. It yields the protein CASMGQPLSYEQYF.

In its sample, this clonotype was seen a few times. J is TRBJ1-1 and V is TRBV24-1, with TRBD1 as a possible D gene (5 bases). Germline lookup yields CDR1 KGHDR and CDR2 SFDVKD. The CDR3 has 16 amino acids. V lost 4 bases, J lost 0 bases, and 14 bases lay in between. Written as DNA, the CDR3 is TGTGCCACCAGTGACCGCCGACAGAGAGTGAACACTGAAGCTTTCTTT. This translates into CATSDRRQRVNTEAFF.

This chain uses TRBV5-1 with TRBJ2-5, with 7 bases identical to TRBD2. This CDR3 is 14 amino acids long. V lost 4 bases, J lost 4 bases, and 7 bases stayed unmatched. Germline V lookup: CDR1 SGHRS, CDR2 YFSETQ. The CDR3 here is CASSRRDYGETQYF. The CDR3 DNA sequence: TGCGCCAGCAGCCGTCGGGACTATGGAGAGACCCAGTACTTC. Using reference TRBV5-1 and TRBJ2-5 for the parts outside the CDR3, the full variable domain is KAGVTQTPRYLIKTRGQQVTLSCSPISGHRSVSWYQQTPGQGLQFLFEYFSETQRNKGNFPGRFSGRQFSNSRSEMNVSTLELGDSALYLCASSRRDYGETQYFGPGTRLLVL.

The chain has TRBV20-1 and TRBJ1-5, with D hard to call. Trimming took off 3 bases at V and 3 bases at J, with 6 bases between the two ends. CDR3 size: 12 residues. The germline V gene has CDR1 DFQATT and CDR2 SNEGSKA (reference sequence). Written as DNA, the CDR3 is TGCAGTGCTAGGTTGCTCAATCAGCCCCAGCATTTT. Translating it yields CSARLLNQPQHF.

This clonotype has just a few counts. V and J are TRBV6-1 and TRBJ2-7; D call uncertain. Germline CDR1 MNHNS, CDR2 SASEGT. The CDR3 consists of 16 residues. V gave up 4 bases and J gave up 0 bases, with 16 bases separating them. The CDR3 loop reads CASSGTWAFSSYEQYF. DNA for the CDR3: TGTGCCAGCAGTGGTACCTGGGCCTTTAGCTCCTACGAGCAGTACTTC.

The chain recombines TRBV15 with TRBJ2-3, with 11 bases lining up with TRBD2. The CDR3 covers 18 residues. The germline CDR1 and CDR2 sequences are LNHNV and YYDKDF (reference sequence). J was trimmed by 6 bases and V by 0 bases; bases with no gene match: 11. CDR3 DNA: TGTGCCACCAGCAGAGATACACTAGCGGGGGCCCTGGGGGATACGCAGTATTTT. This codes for CATSRDTLAGALGDTQYF.

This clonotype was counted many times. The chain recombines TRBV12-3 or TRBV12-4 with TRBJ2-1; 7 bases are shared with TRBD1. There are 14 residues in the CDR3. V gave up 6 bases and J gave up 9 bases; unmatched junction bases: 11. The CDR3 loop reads CASRVITGAGEQFF. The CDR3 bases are TGTGCCAGCAGAGTAATCACAGGGGCGGGTGAGCAGTTCTTC.

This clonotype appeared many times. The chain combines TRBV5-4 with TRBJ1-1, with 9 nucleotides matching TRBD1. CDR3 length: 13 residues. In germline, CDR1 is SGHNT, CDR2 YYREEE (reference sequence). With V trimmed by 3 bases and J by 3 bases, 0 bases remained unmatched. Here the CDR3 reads CASSWDRDTEAFF. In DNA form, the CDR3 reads TGTGCCAGCAGCTGGGACAGGGACACTGAAGCTTTCTTT.

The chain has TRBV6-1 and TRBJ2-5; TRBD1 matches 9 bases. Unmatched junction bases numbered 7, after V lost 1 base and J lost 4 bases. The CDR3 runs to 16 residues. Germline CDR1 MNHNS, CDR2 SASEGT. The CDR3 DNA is TGTGCCAGCAGTGAAGATTACAGGGGGCTGCGAGAGACCCAGTACTTC. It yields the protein CASSEDYRGLRETQYF.

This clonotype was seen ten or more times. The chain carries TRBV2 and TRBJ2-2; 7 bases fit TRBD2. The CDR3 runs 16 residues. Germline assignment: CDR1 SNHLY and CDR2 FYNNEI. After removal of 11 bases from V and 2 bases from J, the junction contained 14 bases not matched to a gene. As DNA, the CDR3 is TGTGCCCTTAACAATGGGGGGGGACTCAACACCGGGGAGCTGTTTTTT. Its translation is CALNNGGGLNTGELFF. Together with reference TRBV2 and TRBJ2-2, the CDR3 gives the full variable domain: EPEVTQTPSHQVTQMGQEVILRCVPISNHLYFYWYRQILGQKVEFLVSFYNNEISEKSEIFDDQFSVERPDGSNFTLKIRSTKLEDSAMYFCALNNGGGLNTGELFFGEGSRLTVL.

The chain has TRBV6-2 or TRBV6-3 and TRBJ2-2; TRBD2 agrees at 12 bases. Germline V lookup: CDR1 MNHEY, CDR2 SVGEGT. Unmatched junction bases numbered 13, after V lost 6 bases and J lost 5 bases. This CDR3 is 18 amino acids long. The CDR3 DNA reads TGTGCCAGCAGGTACAACCTAGCGGGAGGGCCTTGGACCGGGGAGCTGTTTTTT. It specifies CASRYNLAGGPWTGELFF.

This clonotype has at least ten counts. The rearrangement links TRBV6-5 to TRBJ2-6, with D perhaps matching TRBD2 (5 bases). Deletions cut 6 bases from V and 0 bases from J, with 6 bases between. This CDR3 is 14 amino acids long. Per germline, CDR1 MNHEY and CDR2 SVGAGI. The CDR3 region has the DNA TGTGCCAGCAGGCTAGCCTCTGGGGCCAACGTCCTGACTTTC. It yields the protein CASRLASGANVLTF.

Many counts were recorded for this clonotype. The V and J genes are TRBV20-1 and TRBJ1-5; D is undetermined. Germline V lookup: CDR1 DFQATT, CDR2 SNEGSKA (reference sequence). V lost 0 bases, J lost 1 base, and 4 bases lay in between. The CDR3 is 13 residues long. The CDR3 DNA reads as TGCAGTGCTAGAGATCAGAGCAATCAGCCCCAGCATTTT. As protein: CSARDQSNQPQHF.

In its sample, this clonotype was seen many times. CDR3 nucleotide sequence: TGTGCCAGCAGCTACTCTGGTTTAGGTACCTTACATTTT. It translates to CASSYSGLGTLHF. The chain links TRBV12-3 or TRBV12-4 to TRBJ1-5; no firm D call. Trimming pared 6 bases from V and 16 bases from J, leaving 22 bases between. This CDR3 region has 13 residues.

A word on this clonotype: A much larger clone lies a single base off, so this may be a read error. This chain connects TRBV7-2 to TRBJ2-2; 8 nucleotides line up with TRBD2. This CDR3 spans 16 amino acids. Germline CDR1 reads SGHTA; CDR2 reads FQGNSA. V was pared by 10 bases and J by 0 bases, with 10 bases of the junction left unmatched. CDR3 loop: CATRPAGVSNTGELFF. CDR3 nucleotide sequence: TGTGCCACCAGACCAGCGGGAGTTTCGAACACCGGGGAGCTGTTTTTT.

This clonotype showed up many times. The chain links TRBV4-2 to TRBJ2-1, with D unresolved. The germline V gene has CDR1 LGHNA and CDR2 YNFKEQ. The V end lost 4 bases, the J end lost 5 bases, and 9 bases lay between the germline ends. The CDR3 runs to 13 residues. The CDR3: CASSRNFDNEQFF. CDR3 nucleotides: TGTGCCAGCAGCCGCAACTTCGACAATGAGCAGTTCTTC.

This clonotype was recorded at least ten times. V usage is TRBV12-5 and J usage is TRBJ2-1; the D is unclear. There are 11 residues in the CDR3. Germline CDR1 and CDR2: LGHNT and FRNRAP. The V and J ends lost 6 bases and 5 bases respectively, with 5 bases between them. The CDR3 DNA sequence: TGTGCTAGTGGAATGAACAATGAGCAGTTCTTC. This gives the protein CASGMNNEQFF. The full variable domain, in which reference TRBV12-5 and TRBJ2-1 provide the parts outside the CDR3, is DARVTQTPRHKVTEMGQEVTMRCQPILGHNTVFWYRQTMMQGLELLAYFRNRAPLDDSGMPKDRFSAEMPDATLATLKIQPSEPRDSAVYFCASGMNNEQFFGPGTRLTVL.

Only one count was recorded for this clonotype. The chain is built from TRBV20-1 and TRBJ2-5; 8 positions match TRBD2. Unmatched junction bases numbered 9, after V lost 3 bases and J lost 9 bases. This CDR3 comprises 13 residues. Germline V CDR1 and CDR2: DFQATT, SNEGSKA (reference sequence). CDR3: CSASGGASFPQYF. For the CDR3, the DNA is TGCAGTGCTAGCGGGGGGGCCTCATTTCCCCAGTACTTC.

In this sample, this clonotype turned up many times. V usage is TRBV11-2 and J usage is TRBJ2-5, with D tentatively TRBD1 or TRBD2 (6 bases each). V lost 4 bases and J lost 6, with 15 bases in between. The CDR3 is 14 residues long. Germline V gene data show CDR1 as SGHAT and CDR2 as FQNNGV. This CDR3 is CASSSLGGRQTQYF. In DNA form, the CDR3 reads TGTGCCAGCAGCTCTCTAGGGGGGAGACAGACCCAGTACTTC.

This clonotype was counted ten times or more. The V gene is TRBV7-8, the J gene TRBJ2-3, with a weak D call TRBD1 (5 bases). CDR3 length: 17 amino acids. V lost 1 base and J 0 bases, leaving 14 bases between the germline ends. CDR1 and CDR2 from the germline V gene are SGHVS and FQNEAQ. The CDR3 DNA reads TGTGCCAGCAGCTTAGGGTCGGCAGGGCATAGCACAGATACGCAGTATTTT. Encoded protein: CASSLGSAGHSTDTQYF. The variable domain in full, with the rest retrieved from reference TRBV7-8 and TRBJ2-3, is GAGVSQSPRYKVAKRGQDVALRCDPISGHVSLFWYQQALGQGPEFLTYFQNEAQLDKSGLPSDRFFAERPEGSVSTLKIQRTQQEDSAVYLCASSLGSAGHSTDTQYFGPGTRLTVL.

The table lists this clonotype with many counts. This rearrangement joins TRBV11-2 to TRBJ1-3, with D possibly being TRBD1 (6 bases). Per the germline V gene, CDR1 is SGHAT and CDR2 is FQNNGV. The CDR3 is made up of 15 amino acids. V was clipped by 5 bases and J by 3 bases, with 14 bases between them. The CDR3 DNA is TGTGCCAGCAGCGGTAGAACCAGGGGTGGAAACACCATATATTTT. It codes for CASSGRTRGGNTIYF.

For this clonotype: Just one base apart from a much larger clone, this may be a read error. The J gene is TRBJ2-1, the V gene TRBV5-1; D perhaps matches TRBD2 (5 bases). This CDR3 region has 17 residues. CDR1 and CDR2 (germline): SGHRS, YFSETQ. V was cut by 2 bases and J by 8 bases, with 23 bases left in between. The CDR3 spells CASSLPLSAGLGDEQFF. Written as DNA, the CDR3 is TGCGCCAGCAGCTTACCCCTGAGCGCGGGCCTTGGGGATGAGCAGTTCTTC.

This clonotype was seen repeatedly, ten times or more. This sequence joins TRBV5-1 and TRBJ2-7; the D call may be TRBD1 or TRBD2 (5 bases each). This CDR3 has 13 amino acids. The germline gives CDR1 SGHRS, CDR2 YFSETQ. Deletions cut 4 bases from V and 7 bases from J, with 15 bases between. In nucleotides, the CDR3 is TGCGCCAGCAGCCCAGAGGGGTATGGGGAGCAGTACTTC. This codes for CASSPEGYGEQYF.

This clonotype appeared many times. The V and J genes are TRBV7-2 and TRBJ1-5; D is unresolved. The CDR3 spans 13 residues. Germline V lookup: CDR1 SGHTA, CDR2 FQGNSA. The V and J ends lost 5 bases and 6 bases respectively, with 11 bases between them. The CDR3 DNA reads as TGTGCCAGCAGCAATACCCCCAGTCAGCCCCAGCATTTT. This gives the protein CASSNTPSQPQHF.